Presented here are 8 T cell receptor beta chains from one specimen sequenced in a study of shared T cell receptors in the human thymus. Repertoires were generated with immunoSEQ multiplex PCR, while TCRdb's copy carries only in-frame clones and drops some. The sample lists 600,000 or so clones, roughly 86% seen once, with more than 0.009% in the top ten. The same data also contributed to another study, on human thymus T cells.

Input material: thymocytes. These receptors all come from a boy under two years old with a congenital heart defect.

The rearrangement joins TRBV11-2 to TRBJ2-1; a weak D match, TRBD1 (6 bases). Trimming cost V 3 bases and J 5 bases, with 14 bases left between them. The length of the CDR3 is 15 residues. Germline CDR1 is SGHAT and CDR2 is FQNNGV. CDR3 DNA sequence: TGTGCCAGCAGCTTTAAACGACGACAGGACAATGAGCAGTTCTTC. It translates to CASSFKRRQDNEQFF.

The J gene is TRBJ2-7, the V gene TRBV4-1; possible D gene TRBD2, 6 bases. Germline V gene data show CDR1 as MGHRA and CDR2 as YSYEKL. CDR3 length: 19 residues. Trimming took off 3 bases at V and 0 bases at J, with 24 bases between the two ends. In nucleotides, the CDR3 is TGCGCCAGCAGCCACCCCGCGGGACCACTTTTTCCTTTCTCCTACGAGCAGTACTTC. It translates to CASSHPAGPLFPFSYEQYF.

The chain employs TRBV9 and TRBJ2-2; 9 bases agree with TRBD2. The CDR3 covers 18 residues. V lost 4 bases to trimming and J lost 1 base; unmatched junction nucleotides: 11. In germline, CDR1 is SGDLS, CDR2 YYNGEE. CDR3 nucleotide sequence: TGTGCCAGCAGCCCTCGGGGGGCTAGCGGGGTGAACACCGGGGAGCTGTTTTTT. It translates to CASSPRGASGVNTGELFF.

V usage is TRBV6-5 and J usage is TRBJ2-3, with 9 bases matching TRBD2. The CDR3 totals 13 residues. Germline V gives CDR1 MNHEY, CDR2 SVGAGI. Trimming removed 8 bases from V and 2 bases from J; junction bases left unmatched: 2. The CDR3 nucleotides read TGTGCCAGCCTAGCGGGGATCACAGATACGCAGTATTTT. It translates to CASLAGITDTQYF.

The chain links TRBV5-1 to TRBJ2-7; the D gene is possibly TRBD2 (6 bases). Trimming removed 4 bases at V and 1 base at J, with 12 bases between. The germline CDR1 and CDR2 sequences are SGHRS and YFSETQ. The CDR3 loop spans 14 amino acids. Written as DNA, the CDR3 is TGCGCCAGCAGCGCGGACTACAGGTCCTACGAGCAGTACTTC. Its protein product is CASSADYRSYEQYF.

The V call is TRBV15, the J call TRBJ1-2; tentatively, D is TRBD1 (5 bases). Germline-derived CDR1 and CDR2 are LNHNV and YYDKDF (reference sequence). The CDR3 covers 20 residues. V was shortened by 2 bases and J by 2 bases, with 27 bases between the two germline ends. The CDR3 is CATSRTKDLARQSRNYGYTF. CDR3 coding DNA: TGTGCCACCAGCAGAACCAAAGACTTAGCTAGACAGTCTCGAAACTATGGCTACACCTTC.

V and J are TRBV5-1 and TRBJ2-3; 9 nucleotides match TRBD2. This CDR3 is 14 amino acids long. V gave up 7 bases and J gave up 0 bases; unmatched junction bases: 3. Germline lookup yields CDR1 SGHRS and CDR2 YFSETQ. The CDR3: CASWSGGSTDTQYF. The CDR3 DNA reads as TGCGCCAGCTGGAGCGGGGGGAGCACAGATACGCAGTATTTT.

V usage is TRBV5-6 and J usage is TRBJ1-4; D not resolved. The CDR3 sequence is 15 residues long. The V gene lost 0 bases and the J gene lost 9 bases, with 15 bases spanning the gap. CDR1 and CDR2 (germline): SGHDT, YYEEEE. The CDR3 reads CASSLESGNQKKLFF. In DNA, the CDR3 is TGTGCCAGCAGCTTGGAATCGGGGAATCAAAAAAAACTGTTTTTT.